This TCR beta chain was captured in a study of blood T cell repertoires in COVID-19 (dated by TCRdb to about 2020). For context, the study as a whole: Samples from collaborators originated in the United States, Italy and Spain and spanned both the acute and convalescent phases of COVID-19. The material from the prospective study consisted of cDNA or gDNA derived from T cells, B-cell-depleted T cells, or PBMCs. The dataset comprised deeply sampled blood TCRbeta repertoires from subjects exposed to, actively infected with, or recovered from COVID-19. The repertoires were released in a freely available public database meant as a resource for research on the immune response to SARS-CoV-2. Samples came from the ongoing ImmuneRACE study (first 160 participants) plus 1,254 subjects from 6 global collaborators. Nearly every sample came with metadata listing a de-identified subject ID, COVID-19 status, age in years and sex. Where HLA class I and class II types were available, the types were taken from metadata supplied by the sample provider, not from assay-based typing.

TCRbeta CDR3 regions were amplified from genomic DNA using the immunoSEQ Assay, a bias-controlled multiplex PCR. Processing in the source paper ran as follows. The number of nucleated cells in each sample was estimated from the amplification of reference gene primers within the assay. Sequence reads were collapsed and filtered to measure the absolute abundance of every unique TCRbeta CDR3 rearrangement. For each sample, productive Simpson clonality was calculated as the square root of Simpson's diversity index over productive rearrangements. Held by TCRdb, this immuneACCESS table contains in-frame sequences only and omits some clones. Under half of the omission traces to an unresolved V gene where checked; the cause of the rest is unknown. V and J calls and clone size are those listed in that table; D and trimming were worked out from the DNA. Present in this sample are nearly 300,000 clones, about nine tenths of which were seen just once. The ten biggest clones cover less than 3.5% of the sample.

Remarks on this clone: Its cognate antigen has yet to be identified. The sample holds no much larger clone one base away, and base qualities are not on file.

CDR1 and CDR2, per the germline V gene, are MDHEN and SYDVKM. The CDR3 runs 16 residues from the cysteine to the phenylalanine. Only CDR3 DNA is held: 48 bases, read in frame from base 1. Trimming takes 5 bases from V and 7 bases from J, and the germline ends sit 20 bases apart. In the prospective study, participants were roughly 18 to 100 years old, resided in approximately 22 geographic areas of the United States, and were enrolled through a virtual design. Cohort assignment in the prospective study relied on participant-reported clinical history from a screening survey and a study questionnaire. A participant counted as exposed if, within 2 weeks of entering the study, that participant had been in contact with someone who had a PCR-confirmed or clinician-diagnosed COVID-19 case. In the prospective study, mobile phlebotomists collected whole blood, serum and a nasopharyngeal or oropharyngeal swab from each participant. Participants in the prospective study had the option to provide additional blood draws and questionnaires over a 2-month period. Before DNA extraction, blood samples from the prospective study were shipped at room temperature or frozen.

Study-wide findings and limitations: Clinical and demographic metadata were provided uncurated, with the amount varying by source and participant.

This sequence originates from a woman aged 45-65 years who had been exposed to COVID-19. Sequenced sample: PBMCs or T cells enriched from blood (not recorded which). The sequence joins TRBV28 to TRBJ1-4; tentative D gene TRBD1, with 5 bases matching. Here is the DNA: TGTGCCAGCAGTCCTCCTAGACAGCCCGGGTTTGAAAAACTGTTTTTT. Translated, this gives CASSPPRQPGFEKLFF.